Listed here is a single T cell receptor beta chain. What antigen it recognizes has not been identified. No base quality values were provided; no much bigger clone lies one nucleotide off. This record belongs to a study of T cell responses to AZD1222 COVID-19 vaccine (dated by TCRdb to the early 2020s). Study-level background: A total of 233 trial participants underwent TCR sequencing, of whom about 210 received two doses of AZD1222 and roughly 25 received two doses of the MenACWY control vaccine. Trial participants were enrolled by age into 18-55, 56-69 and 70-plus year subgroups, with around 140, 26 and 57 TCR-sequenced participants respectively.

The CDR3 regions of human TCRbeta chains were analyzed by immunosequencing. The study's own analysis went as follows. TCRs in the repertoires were compared against a reference library of SARS-CoV-2-specific TCRs that had been generated with the MIRA antigen-specificity platform. Breadth was defined as the fraction of unique TCRs that were SARS-CoV-2-associated. Depth was defined as the fraction of total T cells that were SARS-CoV-2-associated. Using the MIRA data, each spike-specific TCR was assigned both to the spike region to which the TCR was reactive and to a CD4 or CD8 class. Log10-transformed breadth and depth values were compared by one-way ANOVA with Sidak's multiple comparisons tests. This is the immuneACCESS table as TCRdb keeps it, with only in-frame sequences that have V and J called. A part of the clones is gone; compared with another copy, unresolved V genes explain less than half, and the rest is unexplained. That table furnishes V, J and clone size, whereas the DNA furnished D and trimming. For this sample there are more than 80,000 clones; 70% to 90% appear just once. 9% to 13% of the sample comes from the top ten.

Overall study results and their limits: After two AZD1222 doses, both the breadth and the depth of spike-specific TCRs were significantly higher than at day 0 and than in MenACWY recipients. Reportedly, almost half of the unique spike-specific TCRs recognized epitopes lying outside the regions that are mutated in the B.1.351 and B.1.1.7 variants. The whole spike protein was spanned by vaccine-associated CD4 TCRs, and dominant responses were seen in regions 160-218 and 743-854. In the small 56-69-year group, the increase in depth fell short of significance, most likely because of low power. No day 14 peak-response samples were available, so repertoires were characterized only after the peak T cell response. Only five to seven AZD1222 recipients were SARS-CoV-2 seropositive at baseline, limiting conclusions about previously exposed vaccinees. Participants were mostly white British, with more females than males. The authors suggested clonal diversity may have been underestimated.

Sample time point, as interpreted from the label and publication: about 28 days (+/-7) after the second vaccine dose. AZD1222 recipients with second doses at about 4 weeks or about 12 weeks were pooled, because spike-specific TCR depth and breadth did not differ between schedules. Vaccinee samples were obtained from the UK trials COV001 and COV002, which included a single-blind randomized controlled phase 2/3 trial of AZD1222 (ChAdOx1 nCoV-19) in healthy adults. For TCRbeta chain sequencing, PBMC samples were collected from trial participants at day 0 and at day 28 after the second dose. This sample comprised peripheral blood, obtained 28 days after the second AZD1222 dose. The sequence was obtained from an adult who received the AZD1222 COVID-19 vaccine.

The CDR3: CASRATSGTTYEQYF. The DNA sequence is given as TGTGCCAGCAGAGCAACTAGCGGGACAACCTACGAGCAGTACTTC. The receptor chain draws on TRBV5-6 and TRBJ2-7; TRBD2 matches 10 bases in the middle. CDR1 and CDR2 are drawn from the germline V gene: SGHDT, YYEEEE. Compared with germline, V lacks 5 bases and J lacks 2 bases; bases without a gene match: 7. CDR3 length: 15 amino acids, cysteine to phenylalanine. Left in the record is the CDR3 DNA by itself, 45 bases read in frame from the first base.